What follows are 19 T cell receptor beta chains derived from one specimen sequenced in a study of T cell responses to AZD1222 COVID-19 vaccine. TCRdb's copy holds only in-frame clones and misses some; the assay was immunoSEQ multiplex PCR. The top ten clones hold less than 0.95% of a sample with more than 140,000 clones, over 85% of them seen once. The specimen was peripheral blood, collected on day 0 of MenACWY control vaccination. Receptors were obtained from an adult in good health.

The table lists this clone with a count of one. The chain is built from TRBV5-4 and TRBJ1-1; a weak D match, TRBD1 (5 bases). Germline CDR1 is SGHNT and CDR2 is YYREEE (reference sequence). V gave up 4 bases and J gave up 2 bases, with 15 bases separating them. The CDR3 length is 15 residues. The DNA of the CDR3 is TGTGCCAGCAGCGTGGGGGGGGAAAGAAACACTGAAGCTTTCTTT. As protein: CASSVGGERNTEAFF.

The chain carries TRBV27 and TRBJ1-6, with D uncertain. The length of the CDR3 is 12 residues. Trimming shortened V by 5 bases and J by 9 bases, and 8 bases separated the two germline ends. Germline CDR1 is MNHEY and CDR2 is SMNVEV (reference sequence). CDR3 sequence: CASSQTASPLHF. In nucleotides, the CDR3 is TGTGCCAGCAGTCAAACGGCTTCACCCCTCCACTTT.

The V and J genes are TRBV9 and TRBJ1-2, with no clear D. Germline values: CDR1 SGDLS, CDR2 YYNGEE. The CDR3 runs to 11 residues. The germline V and J ends were trimmed by 3 bases and 0 bases, with 0 bases remaining between them. Here the CDR3 reads CASSANYGYTF. CDR3 DNA: TGTGCCAGCAGCGCTAACTATGGCTACACCTTC.

V usage is TRBV25-1 and J usage is TRBJ1-3, with D possibly TRBD1 on 5 matching bases. The CDR3 is 14 amino acids. Germline CDR1 is MGHDK and CDR2 is SYGVNS. V lost 4 bases and J 2 bases, leaving 9 bases between the germline ends. This chain's CDR3 is CASSVGEAGNTIYF. The CDR3 DNA is TGTGCCAGCAGTGTGGGGGAGGCTGGAAACACCATATATTTT.

This CDR3 reads CASSKEEAAGGRTDTQYF. CDR3 in DNA: TGTGCCAGCAGCAAAGAGGAGGCAGCGGGGGGCCGCACAGATACGCAGTATTTT. The chain links TRBV21-1 to TRBJ2-3; the listed D gene, TRBD2, was not tested against the DNA. TRBV21-1 is termed a pseudogene. This CDR3 region has 18 residues.

The rearrangement links TRBV18 to TRBJ1-2; 7 nucleotides agree with TRBD1. CDR1 is KGHSH, CDR2 LQKENI, per germline. V dropped 6 bases and J dropped 4; count of bases not matched to a gene: 8. This CDR3 contains 14 residues. For the CDR3, the DNA is TGTGCCAGCTCCGAGGGGGCGAGGAGCTATGGCTACACCTTC. It specifies CASSEGARSYGYTF.

This chain connects TRBV7-3 to TRBJ1-1; D gene unclear. The CDR3 consists of 13 residues. Deletions cut 5 bases from V and 1 base from J, with 8 bases between. Germline V gene sequence: CDR1 SGHTA, CDR2 FQGTGA. This chain's CDR3 is CASSKYANTEAFF. CDR3 DNA: TGTGCCAGCAGCAAATACGCGAACACTGAAGCTTTCTTT.

This chain connects TRBV13 to TRBJ1-6, with 8 bases lining up with TRBD1. Germline loops: CDR1 PRHDT, CDR2 FYEKMQ (reference sequence). The CDR3 covers 14 residues. V lost 5 bases and J lost 10; bases outside the gene matches: 7. The DNA for the CDR3 is TGTGCCAGCAGCCGGGGACAGGATGGATCACCCCTCCACTTT. Translating it yields CASSRGQDGSPLHF.

V and J are TRBV30 and TRBJ1-5, with D uncertain. Per the germline V gene, CDR1 is GTSNPN and CDR2 is SVGIG (reference sequence). V dropped 2 bases and J dropped 2 bases, with 7 bases sitting between them. The CDR3 sequence is 13 residues long. Written as DNA, the CDR3 is TGTGCCTGGAGTAGAACGCGCAATCAGCCCCAGCATTTT. This sequence encodes CAWSRTRNQPQHF.

The V and J genes are TRBV6-5 and TRBJ2-3; tentatively, D is TRBD2 (7 bases). This CDR3 is built from 14 residues. V gave up 2 bases and J gave up 10 bases, with 16 bases separating them. Germline values: CDR1 MNHEY, CDR2 SVGAGI. The CDR3 loop reads CASSYGRGGNAQYF. CDR3 sequence (DNA): TGTGCCAGCAGTTACGGGAGGGGGGGTAACGCGCAGTATTTT.

This chain links TRBV10-3 with TRBJ1-1; 8 nucleotides align to TRBD1. Germline V gene sequence: CDR1 ENHRY, CDR2 SYGVKD. J gave up 4 bases and V 3 bases, and 4 bases lay outside the gene matches. There are 14 residues in the CDR3. The CDR3 protein is CAISDPTGATEAFF. CDR3 coding DNA: TGTGCCATCAGTGACCCGACAGGGGCCACTGAAGCTTTCTTT.

The rearrangement joins TRBV28 to TRBJ1-2, with 9 bases that match TRBD1. Germline V CDR1 and CDR2: MDHEN, SYDVKM. V was pared by 6 bases and J by 8 bases, with 10 bases of the junction left unmatched. The CDR3 covers 14 residues. The CDR3 nucleotides are TGTGCCAGCAGCCGGACAGGGGAGGGTTTGGGCTACACCTTC. Its translation: CASSRTGEGLGYTF.

V gene TRBV2 combines with J gene TRBJ1-2; D is unclear. V was pared by 3 bases and J by 4 bases, with 6 bases between. Germline CDR1 reads SNHLY; CDR2 reads FYNNEI. There are 12 residues in the CDR3. The CDR3 loop reads CASSDQAYGYTF. The CDR3 nucleotides read TGTGCCAGCAGTGATCAGGCCTATGGCTACACCTTC.

The chain couples TRBV10-3 to TRBJ2-1; TRBD2 aligns across 9 bases. The CDR3 sequence is 19 residues long. Germline CDR1 and CDR2: ENHRY and SYGVKD. The trim removed 0 bases at V and 1 base at J, leaving 10 bases unmatched. The CDR3 DNA sequence: TGTGCCATCAGTGAGTCGAAGGAGGCGGGAGGGGTGTCCTACAATGAGCAGTTCTTC. It translates to CAISESKEAGGVSYNEQFF.

V gene TRBV19 combines with J gene TRBJ1-3, with D uncertain. Trimming pared 6 bases from V and 0 bases from J, leaving 12 bases between. The germline V gene has CDR1 LNHDA and CDR2 SQIVND (reference sequence). This CDR3 spans 15 amino acids. CDR3 sequence: CASSIPTASGNTIYF. DNA for the CDR3: TGTGCCAGTAGCATCCCCACCGCCTCTGGAAACACCATATATTTT. Supplemented by reference TRBV19 and TRBJ1-3, the full variable domain reads DGGITQSPKYLFRKEGQNVTLSCEQNLNHDAMYWYRQDPGQGLRLIYYSQIVNDFQKGDIAEGYSVSREKKESFPLTVTSAQKNPTAFYLCASSIPTASGNTIYFGEGSWLTVV.

The chain has TRBV5-4 and TRBJ2-1; tentatively, D is TRBD2 (5 bases). Per germline, CDR1 SGHNT and CDR2 YYREEE (reference sequence). CDR3 length: 15 amino acids. The ends were cut back, 4 bases at V and 0 bases at J, with 11 bases in the middle. The CDR3 region is CASSQDSFSYNEQFF. Here the CDR3 DNA reads TGTGCCAGCAGCCAGGACTCCTTCTCCTACAATGAGCAGTTCTTC. Looking up the rest from reference TRBV5-4 and TRBJ2-1 gives the full variable domain: ETGVTQSPTHLIKTRGQQVTLRCSSQSGHNTVSWYQQALGQGPQFIFQYYREEENGRGNFPPRFSGLQFPNYSSELNVNALELDDSALYLCASSQDSFSYNEQFFGPGTRLTVL.

The chain is built from TRBV5-4 and TRBJ1-2, with no clear D. Germline assignment: CDR1 SGHNT and CDR2 YYREEE (reference sequence). Trimming took 1 base from V and 4 from J, leaving 8 bases between them. The CDR3 is 13 residues long. For the CDR3, the DNA is TGTGCCAGCAGCTTGATGCTGTCCTATGGCTACACCTTC. Encoded protein: CASSLMLSYGYTF.

This chain links TRBV30 with TRBJ2-1; D is ambiguous. The CDR3 extends over 13 amino acids. Germline-derived CDR1 and CDR2 are GTSNPN and SVGIG (reference sequence). Between the trimmed V and J ends, which lost 0 bases and 9 bases, there was a span of 12 bases. The CDR3 here is CAWSVLRLGEQFF. CDR3 nucleotides: TGTGCCTGGAGTGTACTGAGGCTAGGTGAGCAGTTCTTC.

V gene TRBV7-9 combines with J gene TRBJ1-2; D possibly corresponds to TRBD1 (5 bases). Trimming shortened V by 3 bases and J by 5 bases, and 13 bases separated the two germline ends. The CDR3 totals 14 residues. Germline CDR1 and CDR2: SEHNR and FQNEAQ (reference sequence). The CDR3 nucleotides read TGTGCCAGCAGCTTCATGGAAGGGGTTTATGGCTACACCTTC. Its translation: CASSFMEGVYGYTF.